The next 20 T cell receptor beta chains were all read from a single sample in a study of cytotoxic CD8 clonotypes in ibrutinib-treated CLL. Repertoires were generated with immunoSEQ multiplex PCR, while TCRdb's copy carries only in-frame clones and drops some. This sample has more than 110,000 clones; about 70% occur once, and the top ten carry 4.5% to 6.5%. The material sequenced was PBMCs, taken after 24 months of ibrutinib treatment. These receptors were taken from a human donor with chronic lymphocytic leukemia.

CDR3 nucleotides: TGCAGCGCTCCGGGACAGGGGGCTGGTGAGCAGTACTTC. It encodes CSAPGQGAGEQYF. V is TRBV29-1 and J is TRBJ2-7; the match to TRBD1 covers 12 bases. This CDR3 has 13 amino acids. The germline V gene has CDR1 SQVTM and CDR2 ANQGSEA. The trim removed 7 bases at V and 7 bases at J, leaving 8 bases unmatched.

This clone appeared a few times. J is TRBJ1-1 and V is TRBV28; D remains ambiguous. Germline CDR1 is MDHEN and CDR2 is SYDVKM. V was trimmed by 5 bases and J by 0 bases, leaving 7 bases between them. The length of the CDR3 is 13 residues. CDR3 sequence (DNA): TGTGCCAGCAGTAGGAGGGTGAACACTGAAGCTTTCTTT. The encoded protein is CASSRRVNTEAFF.

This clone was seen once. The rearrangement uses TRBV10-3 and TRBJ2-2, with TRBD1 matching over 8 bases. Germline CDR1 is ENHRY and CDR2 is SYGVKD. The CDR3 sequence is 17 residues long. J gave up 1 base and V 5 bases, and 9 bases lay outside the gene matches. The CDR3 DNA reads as TGTGCCATCAGTCCCACAGGGGGGTTAGGGAACACCGGGGAGCTGTTTTTT. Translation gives CAISPTGGLGNTGELFF.

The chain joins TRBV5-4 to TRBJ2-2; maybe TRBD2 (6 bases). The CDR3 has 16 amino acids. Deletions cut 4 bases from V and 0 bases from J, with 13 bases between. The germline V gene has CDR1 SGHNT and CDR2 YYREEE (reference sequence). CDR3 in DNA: TGTGCCAGCAGCCCCCGCGGGGCCCCGAACACCGGGGAGCTGTTTTTT. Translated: CASSPRGAPNTGELFF.

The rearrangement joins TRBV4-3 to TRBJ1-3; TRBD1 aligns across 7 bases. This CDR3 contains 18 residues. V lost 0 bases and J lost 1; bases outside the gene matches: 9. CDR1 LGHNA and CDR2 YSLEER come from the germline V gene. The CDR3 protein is CASSQDPVGQRSGNTIYF. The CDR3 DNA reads TGCGCCAGCAGCCAAGATCCGGTGGGACAGCGATCTGGAAACACCATATATTTT.

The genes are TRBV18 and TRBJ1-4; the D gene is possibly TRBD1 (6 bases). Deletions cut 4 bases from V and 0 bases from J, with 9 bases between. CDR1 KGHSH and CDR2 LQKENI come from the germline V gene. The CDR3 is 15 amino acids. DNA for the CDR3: TGTGCCAGCTCACGGGACACGTCAACTAATGAAAAACTGTTTTTT. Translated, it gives CASSRDTSTNEKLFF.

This chain's CDR3 is CASSQGPQRTNEKLFF. CDR3 DNA: TGCGCCAGCAGCCAAGGGCCACAGAGGACTAATGAAAAACTGTTTTTT. This sequence joins TRBV4-3 and TRBJ1-4, with no clear D. CDR1 is LGHNA and CDR2 is YSLEER in the germline V gene. The CDR3 is 16 residues long. The ends were cut back, 1 base at V and 2 bases at J, with 11 bases in the middle.

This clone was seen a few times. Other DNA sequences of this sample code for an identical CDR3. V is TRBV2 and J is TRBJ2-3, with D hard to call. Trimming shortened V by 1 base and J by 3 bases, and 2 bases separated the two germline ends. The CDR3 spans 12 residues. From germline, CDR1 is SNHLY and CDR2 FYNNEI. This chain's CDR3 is CASSEGTDTQYF. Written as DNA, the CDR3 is TGTGCCAGCAGTGAAGGGACAGATACGCAGTATTTT.

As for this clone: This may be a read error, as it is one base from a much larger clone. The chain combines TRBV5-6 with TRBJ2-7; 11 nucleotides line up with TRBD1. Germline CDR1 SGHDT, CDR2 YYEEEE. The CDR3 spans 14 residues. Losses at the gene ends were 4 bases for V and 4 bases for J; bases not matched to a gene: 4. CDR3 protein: CASSPGTGGYEQYF. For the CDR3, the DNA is TGTGCCAGCAGCCCCGGGACAGGGGGGTACGAGCAGTACTTC.

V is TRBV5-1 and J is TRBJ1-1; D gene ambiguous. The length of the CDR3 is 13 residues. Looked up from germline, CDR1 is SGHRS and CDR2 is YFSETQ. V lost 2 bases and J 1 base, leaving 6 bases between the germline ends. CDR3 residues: CASSFQWNTEAFF. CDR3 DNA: TGCGCCAGCAGCTTTCAGTGGAACACTGAAGCTTTCTTT.

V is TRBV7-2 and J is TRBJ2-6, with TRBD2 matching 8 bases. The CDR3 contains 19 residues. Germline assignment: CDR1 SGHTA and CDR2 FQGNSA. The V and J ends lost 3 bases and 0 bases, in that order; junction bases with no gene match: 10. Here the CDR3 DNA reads TGTGCCAGCAGCTTCGTAGCGGGAATCATTCCCTCTGGGGCCAACGTCCTGACTTTC. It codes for CASSFVAGIIPSGANVLTF.

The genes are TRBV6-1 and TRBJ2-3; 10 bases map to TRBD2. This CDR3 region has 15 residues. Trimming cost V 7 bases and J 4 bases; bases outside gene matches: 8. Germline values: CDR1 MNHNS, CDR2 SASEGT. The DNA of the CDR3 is TGTGCCAGCACCCCTAGCGGGGGTGTGGCAGATACGCAGTATTTT. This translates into CASTPSGGVADTQYF.

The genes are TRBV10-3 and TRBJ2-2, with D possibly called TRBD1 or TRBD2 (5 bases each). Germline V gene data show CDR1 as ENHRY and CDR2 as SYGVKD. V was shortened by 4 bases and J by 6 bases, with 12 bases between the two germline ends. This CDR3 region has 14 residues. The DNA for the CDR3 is TGTGCCATCAGTGGGGACCCCCGGGCCGGGGAGCTGTTTTTT. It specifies CAISGDPRAGELFF.

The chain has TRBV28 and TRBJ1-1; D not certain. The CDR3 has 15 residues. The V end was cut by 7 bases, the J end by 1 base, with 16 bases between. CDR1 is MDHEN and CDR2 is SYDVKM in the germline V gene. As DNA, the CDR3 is TGTGCCAGCACCCTAGGGTGGACGACGAACACTGAAGCTTTCTTT. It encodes CASTLGWTTNTEAFF. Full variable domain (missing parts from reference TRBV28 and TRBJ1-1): DVKVTQSSRYLVKRTGEKVFLECVQDMDHENMFWYRQDPGLGLRLIYFSYDVKMKEKGDIPEGYSVSREKKERFSLILESASTNQTSMYLCASTLGWTTNTEAFFGQGTRLTVV.

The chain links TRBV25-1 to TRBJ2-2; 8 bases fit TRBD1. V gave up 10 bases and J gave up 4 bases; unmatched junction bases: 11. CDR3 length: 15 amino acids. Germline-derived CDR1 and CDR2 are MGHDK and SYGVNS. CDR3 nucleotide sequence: TGTGCCACCGACAAAGGACAGGGCGGCACCGGGGAGCTGTTTTTT. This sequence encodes CATDKGQGGTGELFF.

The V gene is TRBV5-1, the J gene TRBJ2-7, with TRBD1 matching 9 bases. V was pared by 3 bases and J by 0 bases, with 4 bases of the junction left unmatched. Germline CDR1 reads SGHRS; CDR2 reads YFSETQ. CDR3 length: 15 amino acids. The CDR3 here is CASSSGDRVSYEQYF. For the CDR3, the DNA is TGCGCCAGCAGCTCCGGGGACAGGGTCTCCTACGAGCAGTACTTC.

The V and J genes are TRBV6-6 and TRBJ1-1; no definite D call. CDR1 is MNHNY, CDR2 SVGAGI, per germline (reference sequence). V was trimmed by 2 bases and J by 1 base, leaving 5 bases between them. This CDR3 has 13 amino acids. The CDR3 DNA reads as TGTGCCAGCAGTTACGCTGAGAACACTGAAGCTTTCTTT. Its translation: CASSYAENTEAFF.

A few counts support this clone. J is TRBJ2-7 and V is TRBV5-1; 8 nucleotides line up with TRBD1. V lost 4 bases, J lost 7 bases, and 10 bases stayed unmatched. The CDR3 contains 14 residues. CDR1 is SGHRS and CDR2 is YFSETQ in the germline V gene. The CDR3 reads CASSPGTGLWEQYF. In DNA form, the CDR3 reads TGCGCCAGCAGCCCCGGGACAGGCCTTTGGGAGCAGTACTTC.

CDR3 region: CASSPAWSKLRSGNTIYF. CDR3 nucleotides: TGTGCCAGCAGCCCAGCTTGGTCGAAACTCCGCTCTGGAAACACCATATATTTT. The V and J genes are TRBV7-9 and TRBJ1-3; D is ambiguous. The germline V gene has CDR1 SEHNR and CDR2 FQNEAQ (reference sequence). The CDR3 consists of 18 residues. V lost 5 bases to trimming and J lost 0 bases, with 20 bases between them. Combining the CDR3 with reference TRBV7-9 and TRBJ1-3 gives the whole variable domain DTGVSQNPRHKITKRGQNVTFRCDPISEHNRLYWYRQTLGQGPEFLTYFQNEAQLEKSRLLSDRFSAERPKGSFSTLEIQRTEQGDSAMYLCASSPAWSKLRSGNTIYFGEGSWLTVV.

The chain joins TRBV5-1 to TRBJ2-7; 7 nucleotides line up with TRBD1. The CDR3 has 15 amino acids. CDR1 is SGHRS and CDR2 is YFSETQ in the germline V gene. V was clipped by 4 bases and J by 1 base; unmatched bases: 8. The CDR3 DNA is TGCGCCAGCAGCAAGGACAGGCTATCTTCCTACGAGCAGTACTTC. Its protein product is CASSKDRLSSYEQYF.